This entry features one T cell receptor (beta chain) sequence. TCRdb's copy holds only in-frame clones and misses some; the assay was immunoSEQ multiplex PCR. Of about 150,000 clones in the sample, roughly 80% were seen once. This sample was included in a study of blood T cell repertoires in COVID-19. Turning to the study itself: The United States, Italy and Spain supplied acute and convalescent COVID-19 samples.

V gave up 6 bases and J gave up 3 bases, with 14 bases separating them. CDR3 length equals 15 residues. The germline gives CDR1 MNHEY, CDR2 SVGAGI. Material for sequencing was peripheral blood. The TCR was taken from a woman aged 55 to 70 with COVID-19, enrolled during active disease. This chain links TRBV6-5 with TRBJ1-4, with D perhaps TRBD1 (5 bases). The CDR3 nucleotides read TGTGCCAGCAGCCACCAGGGTCTGGCTAATGAAAAACTGTTTTTT. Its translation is CASSHQGLANEKLFF.